Listed below are T cell receptor beta chains from one sample, sequenced in a study of blood T cell repertoires in COVID-19. Clones were sequenced by immunoSEQ multiplex PCR, and TCRdb holds only the in-frame ones, with some missing. Among a few hundred thousand clones, around nine tenths were seen once, and the ten largest hold approximately 9.8%. Source material: PBMCs or T cells enriched from blood (not recorded which). The receptors shown here come from a woman aged 40 to 50 who had recovered from COVID-19. Both conserved end residues are part of each CDR3. Each record gives: V gene, clone size, J gene, D gene, CDR3 DNA, CDR3 protein. The D gene is left open where the match is weak. Part of the rows lack a size; the others show once, few, many or a class for expanded clones.

>TRBV5-1|NA|TRBJ1-3|TRBD1
TGCGCCAGCAGCTTTGGACAGGTTGGAGGAAACACCATATATTTT
CASSFGQVGGNTIYF
>TRBV27|NA|TRBJ2-5|TRBD1
TGTGCCAGCAGACCCTCCCCGGACAGGGTCCAAGAGACCCAGTACTTC
CASRPSPDRVQETQYF
>TRBV19|NA|TRBJ2-1|TRBD1
TGTGCCAGTAGTCCAGGGACAGGGGGTTCCTACAATGAGCAGTTCTTC
CASSPGTGGSYNEQFF
>TRBV7-2|once|TRBJ2-7|NA
TGTGCCAGCAGCTTAGTGTCTAGCGATGAGCAGTACTTC
CASSLVSSDEQYF
>TRBV11-3|NA|TRBJ2-6|TRBD2
TGTGCCAGCAGCGCAGGACTAGCGGGAGTTGGGGCCAACGTCCTGACTTTC
CASSAGLAGVGANVLTF
>TRBV7-9|NA|TRBJ2-7|TRBD1
TGTGCCAGCAGCTCAAATGTAGGACAGGACTTTACCTACGAGCAGTACTTC
CASSSNVGQDFTYEQYF
>TRBV11-2|NA|TRBJ1-4|NA
TGTGCCAGCAGCCATAATGCCGGGTGGGTCAGTGAAGAACTGTTTTTT
CASSHNAGWVSEELFF
>TRBV29-1|NA|TRBJ2-4|NA
TGCAGCGTTGTCAAGGACATAGCCAAAAACATTCAGTACTTC
CSVVKDIAKNIQYF
>TRBV28|NA|TRBJ1-1|TRBD1
TGTGCCAGCAGAGGACAGGGGGCGAACACTGAAGCTTTCTTT
CASRGQGANTEAFF
>TRBV10-2|NA|TRBJ1-1|NA
TGCGCCAGCAGTGAGTCGCAGGCGGGGTGGAGGGAAGCTTTCTTT
CASSESQAGWREAFF
>TRBV11-2|NA|TRBJ1-1|TRBD1
TGTGCCAGCAGCCCGGCCGGGACAGGGAGTACTGAAGCTTTCTTT
CASSPAGTGSTEAFF
>TRBV19|NA|TRBJ1-5|NA
TGTGCCAGTACGGGACTTTTCAATCAGCCCCAGCATTTT
CASTGLFNQPQHF
>TRBV12-3/TRBV12-4|NA|TRBJ2-7|TRBD1
TGTGCCAGCAGTTGGGACAGGGACGAGCAGTACTTC
CASSWDRDEQYF
>TRBV9|NA|TRBJ1-6|NA
TGTGCCAGCAGCGTAGGGAGGGTTCAGTCACCCCTCCACTTT
CASSVGRVQSPLHF
>TRBV10-3|NA|TRBJ2-5|NA
TGTGCCATCAGCTCCGAGGGAGGAGAGACCCAGTACTTC
CAISSEGGETQYF
>TRBV18|NA|TRBJ1-1|NA
TGTGCCAGCTCCCCTACAGGGCTGAACACTGAAGCTTTCTTT
CASSPTGLNTEAFF
>TRBV4-3|NA|TRBJ1-2|NA
TGCGCCAGCAGCCAAGAAAATACGGGTGGCTACACCTTC
CASSQENTGGYTF
>TRBV27|NA|TRBJ2-7|TRBD2
TGTGCCAGCAGCCGAGATCAAACCGGGACTAGTGCTTTTAACGAGCAGTACTTC
CASSRDQTGTSAFNEQYF
>TRBV10-3|NA|TRBJ1-2|TRBD1
TGTGCCATCACAAATCAGGGGGGCCCCAATGGCTACACCTTC
CAITNQGGPNGYTF
>TRBV2|NA|TRBJ1-3|TRBD1
TGTGCCAGCAGTCTACAGGGGTCTTTATCTGGAAACACCATATATTTT
CASSLQGSLSGNTIYF
>TRBV3-1/TRBV3-2|NA|TRBJ2-1|NA
TGTGCCAGCAGCCTACTAGATCCAACGAGGGAGTTCTTC
CASSLLDPTREFF
>TRBV30|NA|TRBJ1-4|NA
TGTGCCTGGAGTGCCCTGGGAGTAACTAATGAAAAACTGTTTTTT
CAWSALGVTNEKLFF
>TRBV7-3|NA|TRBJ1-6|NA
TGTGCCAGCAGCCCGGGTCTAGGAGGAAATTCACCCCTCCACTTT
CASSPGLGGNSPLHF